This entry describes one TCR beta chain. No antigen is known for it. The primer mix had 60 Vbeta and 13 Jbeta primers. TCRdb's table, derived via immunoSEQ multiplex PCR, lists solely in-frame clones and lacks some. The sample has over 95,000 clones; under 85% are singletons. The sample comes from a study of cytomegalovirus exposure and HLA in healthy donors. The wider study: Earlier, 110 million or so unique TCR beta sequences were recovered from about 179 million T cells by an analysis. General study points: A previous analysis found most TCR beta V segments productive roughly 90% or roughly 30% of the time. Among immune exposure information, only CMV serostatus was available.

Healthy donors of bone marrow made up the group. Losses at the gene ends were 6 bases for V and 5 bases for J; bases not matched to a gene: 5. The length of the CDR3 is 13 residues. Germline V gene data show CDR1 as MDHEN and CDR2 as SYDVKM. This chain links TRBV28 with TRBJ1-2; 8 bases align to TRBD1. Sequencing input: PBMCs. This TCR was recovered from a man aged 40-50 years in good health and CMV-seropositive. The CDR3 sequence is CASRKGQEYGYTF. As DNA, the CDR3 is TGTGCCAGCAGGAAGGGACAGGAGTATGGCTACACCTTC.